This is a list of T cell receptor beta chains from one sample in a study of Ad26.COV2.S vaccination and SARS-CoV-2 variants. Libraries were prepared by immunoSEQ multiplex PCR; TCRdb keeps only in-frame clonotypes and omits some of them. The sample lists 200,000 to 300,000 clones; roughly nine tenths were seen once. The sequencing used peripheral blood, collected in a trial of Ad26.COV2.S vaccine versus placebo. Source of these receptors: a person between 18 and 60 years old who received the Ad26.COV2.S COVID-19 vaccine or a placebo. Both conserved end residues are part of each CDR3. Fields, in order: J gene, D gene, clone size, V gene, CDR3 length, CDR3 protein, CDR3 DNA. The D gene is left open where the match is weak. Clone sizes are given selectively: once, few, many, or a class where the clone is expanded.

J: TRBJ1-2; D: TRBD1; size: few; V: TRBV4-3; length: 16; CDR3: CASSQARQGLLGGYTF; DNA: TGCGCCAGCAGCCAAGCCCGACAGGGCCTTCTGGGTGGCTACACCTTC
J: TRBJ2-1; D: TRBD2; size: -; V: TRBV9; length: 16; CDR3: CASSGLAGGNYNEQFF; DNA: TGTGCCAGCAGCGGACTAGCGGGGGGAAACTACAATGAGCAGTTCTTC
J: TRBJ2-1; D: -; size: -; V: TRBV7-2; length: 13; CDR3: CASSLARGIEQFF; DNA: TGTGCCAGCAGCTTGGCACGGGGGATTGAGCAGTTCTTC
J: TRBJ1-2; D: -; size: -; V: TRBV10-2; length: 13; CDR3: CASSERGGYGYTF; DNA: TGCGCCAGCAGTGAGCGGGGGGGCTATGGCTACACCTTC
J: TRBJ2-3; D: -; size: -; V: TRBV4-3; length: 14; CDR3: CASSQDLASDTQYF; DNA: TGCGCCAGCAGCCAAGATCTCGCTTCAGATACGCAGTATTTT
J: TRBJ2-1; D: -; size: -; V: TRBV7-2; length: 14; CDR3: CASSSSTGWNEQFF; DNA: TGTGCCAGCAGCTCCTCCACAGGATGGAATGAGCAGTTCTTC
J: TRBJ2-1; D: -; size: -; V: TRBV20-1; length: 13; CDR3: CSASGAIYNEQFF; DNA: TGCAGTGCTAGTGGCGCCATTTACAATGAGCAGTTCTTC
J: TRBJ2-3; D: -; size: -; V: TRBV19; length: 15; CDR3: CASSPQPGATDTQYF; DNA: TGTGCCAGTAGTCCCCAGCCAGGCGCCACAGATACGCAGTATTTT
J: TRBJ1-5; D: -; size: -; V: TRBV15; length: 16; CDR3: CATSTRQSYSNQPQHF; DNA: TGTGCCACCAGCACCCGACAGAGCTATAGCAATCAGCCCCAGCATTTT
J: TRBJ1-1; D: -; size: few; V: TRBV6-2/TRBV6-3; length: 15; CDR3: CASSYDRTMNTEAFF; DNA: TGTGCCAGCAGTTACGACAGAACCATGAACACTGAAGCTTTCTTT
J: TRBJ1-1; D: -; size: -; V: TRBV12-3/TRBV12-4; length: 12; CDR3: CASSWGVAEAFF; DNA: TGTGCCAGCAGTTGGGGGGTCGCTGAAGCTTTCTTT
J: TRBJ1-2; D: -; size: -; V: TRBV10-3; length: 15; CDR3: CAISGASRGEYGYTF; DNA: TGTGCCATCAGTGGGGCCTCCCGGGGAGAGTATGGCTACACCTTC
J: TRBJ1-4; D: TRBD1; size: -; V: TRBV9; length: 15; CDR3: CASSVVEGAHEKLFF; DNA: TGTGCCAGCAGCGTAGTAGAGGGGGCACATGAAAAACTGTTTTTT
J: TRBJ1-1; D: -; size: once; V: TRBV7-6; length: 16; CDR3: CASSLMQGRSATEAFF; DNA: TGTGCCAGCAGCTTAATGCAGGGGCGATCGGCCACTGAAGCTTTCTTT
J: TRBJ1-2; D: -; size: -; V: TRBV4-3; length: 13; CDR3: CASSQDTGYGYTF; DNA: TGCGCCAGCAGCCAAGATACAGGTTATGGCTACACCTTC
J: TRBJ1-2; D: -; size: -; V: TRBV29-1; length: 13; CDR3: CSVVDSPNYGYTF; DNA: TGCAGCGTTGTGGACAGCCCTAACTATGGCTACACCTTC
J: TRBJ2-4; D: TRBD2; size: -; V: TRBV5-6; length: 16; CDR3: CASTHGGGVAKNIQYF; DNA: TGTGCCAGCACCCACGGCGGGGGGGTAGCCAAAAACATTCAGTACTTC
J: TRBJ2-1; D: -; size: -; V: TRBV27; length: 16; CDR3: CASSLSNWKRLGEQFF; DNA: TGTGCCAGCAGTTTATCAAACTGGAAAAGACTTGGTGAGCAGTTCTTC
J: TRBJ2-3; D: TRBD1; size: -; V: TRBV19; length: 15; CDR3: CASSARRTGGSGQYF; DNA: TGTGCCAGTAGTGCGAGACGGACAGGGGGCTCGGGGCAGTATTTT
J: TRBJ2-3; D: TRBD2; size: -; V: TRBV4-3; length: 14; CDR3: CASSSLAGGDTQYF; DNA: TGCGCCAGCAGCTCACTAGCGGGAGGAGATACGCAGTATTTT
J: TRBJ1-1; D: -; size: few; V: TRBV5-4; length: 14; CDR3: CASSSVSRITEAFF; DNA: TGTGCCAGCAGCTCAGTGTCCCGGATCACTGAAGCTTTCTTT
J: TRBJ1-3; D: TRBD1; size: -; V: TRBV7-2; length: 15; CDR3: CASSVQGPSGNTIYF; DNA: TGTGCCAGCAGCGTACAGGGGCCCTCTGGAAACACCATATATTTT
J: TRBJ1-2; D: -; size: -; V: TRBV6-2/TRBV6-3; length: 13; CDR3: CASSNLLNYGYTF; DNA: TGTGCCAGCAGCAACCTATTAAACTATGGCTACACCTTC
J: TRBJ2-1; D: TRBD1; size: few; V: TRBV27; length: 19; CDR3: CASSFVPPRYRGRRNEQFF; DNA: TGTGCCAGCAGTTTCGTCCCCCCCCGCTACAGGGGGAGGAGGAATGAGCAGTTCTTC
J: TRBJ2-1; D: TRBD2; size: -; V: TRBV5-1; length: 17; CDR3: CASSPKGLAGGGNEQFF; DNA: TGCGCCAGCAGCCCAAAAGGACTAGCGGGAGGGGGCAATGAGCAGTTCTTC
J: TRBJ2-5; D: TRBD1; size: -; V: TRBV10-3; length: 14; CDR3: CAISERGLGETQYF; DNA: TGTGCCATCAGTGAGAGGGGGCTGGGGGAGACCCAGTACTTC
J: TRBJ2-5; D: TRBD2; size: once; V: TRBV11-2; length: 14; CDR3: CASSRTSSQETQYF; DNA: TGTGCCAGCAGCCGGACTAGCAGCCAAGAGACCCAGTACTTC
J: TRBJ2-7; D: -; size: -; V: TRBV30; length: 13; CDR3: CAWSADSSYEQYF; DNA: TGTGCCTGGAGTGCGGACAGCTCCTACGAGCAGTACTTC
J: TRBJ2-7; D: TRBD2; size: once; V: TRBV12-3/TRBV12-4; length: 13; CDR3: CASSLSGDYEQYF; DNA: TGTGCCAGCAGTTTAAGCGGGGACTACGAGCAGTACTTC
J: TRBJ1-1; D: TRBD1; size: -; V: TRBV6-6; length: 15; CDR3: CASSYSGQGTTEAFF; DNA: TGTGCCAGCAGTTACTCGGGACAGGGGACCACTGAAGCTTTCTTT
J: TRBJ2-1; D: TRBD2; size: -; V: TRBV15; length: 19; CDR3: CATSRAEKVAGGRRNEQFF; DNA: TGTGCCACCAGCAGAGCCGAGAAGGTAGCGGGGGGGCGGAGGAATGAGCAGTTCTTC
J: TRBJ1-4; D: -; size: -; V: TRBV19; length: 14; CDR3: CASKVDPTNEKLFF; DNA: TGTGCTTCAAAGGTGGACCCCACTAATGAAAAACTGTTTTTT
J: TRBJ1-2; D: TRBD1; size: once; V: TRBV4-3; length: 16; CDR3: CASSQGTGGKFGGYTF; DNA: TGCGCCAGCAGCCAAGGGACAGGGGGAAAGTTCGGTGGCTACACCTTC
J: TRBJ2-3; D: -; size: -; V: TRBV4-3; length: 16; CDR3: CASSQGGRGGPDTQYF; DNA: TGCGCCAGCAGCCAAGGTGGGAGGGGGGGCCCAGATACGCAGTATTTT
J: TRBJ2-3; D: TRBD2; size: -; V: TRBV5-6; length: 14; CDR3: CASSLDLAADTQYF; DNA: TGTGCCAGCAGCTTGGATCTAGCGGCAGATACGCAGTATTTT
J: TRBJ2-5; D: -; size: -; V: TRBV27; length: 14; CDR3: CASSSFGGRKTQYF; DNA: TGTGCCAGCAGTTCTTTCGGGGGCAGGAAGACCCAGTACTTC
J: TRBJ1-6; D: TRBD1; size: many; V: TRBV6-1; length: 15; CDR3: CASSEALGDSSPLHF; DNA: TGTGCCAGCAGTGAAGCGCTGGGGGACAGTTCACCCCTCCACTTT
J: TRBJ2-5; D: TRBD1; size: -; V: TRBV24-1; length: 16; CDR3: CATSDSGQGARETQYF; DNA: TGTGCCACCAGTGATTCGGGACAGGGGGCCAGGGAGACCCAGTACTTC
J: TRBJ2-3; D: -; size: -; V: TRBV3-1/TRBV3-2; length: 14; CDR3: CASSQGARQDTQYF; DNA: TGTGCCAGCAGCCAAGGGGCGAGGCAGGATACGCAGTATTTT
J: TRBJ2-7; D: TRBD2; size: few; V: TRBV4-1; length: 15; CDR3: CASSHPPRGTYEQYF; DNA: TGCGCCAGCAGCCACCCCCCGCGGGGGACCTACGAGCAGTACTTC
J: TRBJ2-7; D: -; size: once; V: TRBV7-6; length: 18; CDR3: CASSLGIGTPSNRYEQYF; DNA: TGTGCCAGCAGCTTAGGTATCGGGACACCTTCGAATAGATACGAGCAGTACTTC
J: TRBJ1-1; D: -; size: -; V: TRBV18; length: 16; CDR3: CASSPQGVRMNTEAFF; DNA: TGTGCCAGCTCACCACAGGGGGTCCGCATGAACACTGAAGCTTTCTTT
J: TRBJ2-2; D: TRBD1; size: once; V: TRBV11-2; length: 15; CDR3: CASSSGTGFTGELFF; DNA: TGTGCCAGCAGCTCCGGGACAGGGTTCACCGGGGAGCTGTTTTTT
J: TRBJ1-5; D: -; size: -; V: TRBV29-1; length: 16; CDR3: CSVDRDYRAKNQPQHF; DNA: TGCAGCGTTGACCGAGACTACAGGGCCAAAAATCAGCCCCAGCATTTT
J: TRBJ2-7; D: -; size: -; V: TRBV12-3/TRBV12-4; length: 13; CDR3: CASSREISYEQYF; DNA: TGTGCCAGCAGTCGAGAGATCAGCTACGAGCAGTACTTC
J: TRBJ2-7; D: -; size: -; V: TRBV11-2; length: 18; CDR3: CASRSLRGRTILSYEQYF; DNA: TGTGCCAGCAGATCCCTCAGGGGCCGGACTATCCTCTCCTACGAGCAGTACTTC
J: TRBJ2-1; D: TRBD2; size: -; V: TRBV15; length: 17; CDR3: CATSRETLAGVGNEQFF; DNA: TGTGCCACCAGCAGAGAGACACTAGCGGGGGTAGGGAATGAGCAGTTCTTC
J: TRBJ1-2; D: -; size: -; V: TRBV2; length: 12; CDR3: CASSAQSYGYTF; DNA: TGTGCCAGCAGTGCACAGTCCTATGGCTACACCTTC
J: TRBJ1-1; D: TRBD1; size: -; V: TRBV4-3; length: 17; CDR3: CASSITDRGAGDTEAFF; DNA: TGCGCCAGCAGCATAACCGACAGGGGGGCCGGTGACACTGAAGCTTTCTTT
J: TRBJ1-1; D: TRBD1; size: -; V: TRBV5-4; length: 15; CDR3: CASSLGQGGNTEAFF; DNA: TGTGCCAGCAGCTTAGGACAGGGTGGGAACACTGAAGCTTTCTTT
J: TRBJ1-2; D: TRBD1; size: -; V: TRBV4-1; length: 16; CDR3: CASSQRTGGRRYGYTF; DNA: TGCGCCAGCAGCCAAAGAACAGGGGGCCGGCGGTATGGCTACACCTTC
J: TRBJ1-6; D: TRBD1; size: -; V: TRBV19; length: 16; CDR3: CASSPYPDRGNSPLHF; DNA: TGTGCCAGTAGTCCTTACCCGGACAGGGGCAATTCACCCCTCCACTTT
J: TRBJ2-1; D: -; size: -; V: TRBV5-6; length: 11; CDR3: CASRRGGEQFF; DNA: TGTGCCAGCAGAAGAGGGGGTGAGCAGTTCTTC
J: TRBJ1-3; D: -; size: -; V: TRBV5-1; length: 15; CDR3: CASSLAGVSGNTIYF; DNA: TGCGCCAGCAGCTTGGCCGGAGTTTCTGGAAACACCATATATTTT
J: TRBJ1-2; D: -; size: -; V: TRBV18; length: 10; CDR3: CASSQYGYTF; DNA: TGTGCCAGCTCACAGTATGGCTACACCTTC
J: TRBJ2-7; D: TRBD2; size: -; V: TRBV9; length: 16; CDR3: CASSVDSGAHSYEQYF; DNA: TGTGCCAGCAGCGTAGATAGCGGGGCCCACTCCTACGAGCAGTACTTC
J: TRBJ1-2; D: TRBD1; size: -; V: TRBV9; length: 14; CDR3: CASSTQGADYGYTF; DNA: TGTGCCAGCAGTACCCAGGGGGCTGACTATGGCTACACCTTC
J: TRBJ2-1; D: -; size: -; V: TRBV4-1; length: 13; CDR3: CASSRVPYNEQFF; DNA: TGCGCCAGCAGCCGCGTACCTTACAATGAGCAGTTCTTC
J: TRBJ2-1; D: TRBD2; size: -; V: TRBV11-3; length: 14; CDR3: CASSTSGGTNEQFF; DNA: TGTGCCAGCAGCACTAGCGGGGGAACAAATGAGCAGTTCTTC
J: TRBJ1-6; D: -; size: -; V: TRBV4-3; length: 16; CDR3: CASSQEWGNYNSPLHF; DNA: TGCGCCAGCAGCCAAGAATGGGGTAACTATAATTCACCCCTCCACTTT